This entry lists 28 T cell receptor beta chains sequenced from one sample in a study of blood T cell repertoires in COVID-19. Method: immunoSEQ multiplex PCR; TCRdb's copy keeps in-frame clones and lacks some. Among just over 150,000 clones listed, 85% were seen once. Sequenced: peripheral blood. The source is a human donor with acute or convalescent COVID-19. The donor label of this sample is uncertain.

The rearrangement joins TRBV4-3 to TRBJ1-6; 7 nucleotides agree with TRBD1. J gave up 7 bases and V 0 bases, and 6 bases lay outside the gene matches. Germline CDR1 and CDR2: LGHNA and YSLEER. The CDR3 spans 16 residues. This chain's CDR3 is CASSQEPTGKNSPLHF. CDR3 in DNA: TGCGCCAGCAGCCAAGAGCCGACAGGGAAGAATTCACCCCTCCACTTT.

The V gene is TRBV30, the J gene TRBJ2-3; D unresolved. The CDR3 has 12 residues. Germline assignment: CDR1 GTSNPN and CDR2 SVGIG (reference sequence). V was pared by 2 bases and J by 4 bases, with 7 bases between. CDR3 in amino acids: CAWSLRPDTQYF. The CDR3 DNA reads TGTGCCTGGAGTCTCAGGCCAGATACGCAGTATTTT.

CDR3 residues: CASSEAGTGGSQPQHF. The CDR3 bases are TGTGCCAGCAGTGAGGCCGGGACAGGGGGAAGCCAGCCCCAGCATTTT. The chain is built from TRBV28 and TRBJ1-5, with 11 bases identical to TRBD1. The CDR3 runs 16 residues. V gave up 5 bases and J gave up 7 bases; unmatched junction bases: 10. CDR1 is MDHEN, CDR2 SYDVKM, per germline.

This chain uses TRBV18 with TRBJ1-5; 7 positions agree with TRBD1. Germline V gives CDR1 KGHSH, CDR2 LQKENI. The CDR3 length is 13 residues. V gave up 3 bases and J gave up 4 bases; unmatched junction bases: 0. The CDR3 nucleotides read TGTGCCAGCTCACCGGACAGGAATCAGCCCCAGCATTTT. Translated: CASSPDRNQPQHF. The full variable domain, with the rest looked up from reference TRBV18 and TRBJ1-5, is NAGVMQNPRHLVRRRGQEARLRCSPMKGHSHVYWYRQLPEEGLKFMVYLQKENIIDESGMPKERFSAEFPKEGPSILRIQQVVRGDSAAYFCASSPDRNQPQHFGDGTRLSIL.

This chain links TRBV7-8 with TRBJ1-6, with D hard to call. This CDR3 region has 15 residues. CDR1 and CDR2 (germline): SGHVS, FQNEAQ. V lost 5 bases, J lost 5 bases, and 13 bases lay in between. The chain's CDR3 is CASSTNKRDNSPLHF. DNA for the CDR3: TGTGCCAGCAGCACAAACAAGAGGGATAATTCACCCCTCCACTTT.

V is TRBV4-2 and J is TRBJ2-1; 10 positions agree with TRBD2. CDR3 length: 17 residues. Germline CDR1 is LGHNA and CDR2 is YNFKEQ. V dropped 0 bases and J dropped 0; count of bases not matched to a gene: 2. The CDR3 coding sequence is TGTGCCAGCAGCCAAGATGGACTAGCGGTCTCCTACAATGAGCAGTTCTTC. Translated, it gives CASSQDGLAVSYNEQFF.

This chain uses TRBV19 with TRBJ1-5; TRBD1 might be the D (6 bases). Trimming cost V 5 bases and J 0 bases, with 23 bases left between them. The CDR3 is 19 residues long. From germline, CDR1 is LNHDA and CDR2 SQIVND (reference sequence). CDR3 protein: CASSPGGRGTHHSNQPQHF. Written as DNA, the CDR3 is TGTGCCAGTAGTCCCGGCGGGAGGGGGACACACCATAGCAATCAGCCCCAGCATTTT. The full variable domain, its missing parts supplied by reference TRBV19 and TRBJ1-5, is DGGITQSPKYLFRKEGQNVTLSCEQNLNHDAMYWYRQDPGQGLRLIYYSQIVNDFQKGDIAEGYSVSREKKESFPLTVTSAQKNPTAFYLCASSPGGRGTHHSNQPQHFGDGTRLSIL.

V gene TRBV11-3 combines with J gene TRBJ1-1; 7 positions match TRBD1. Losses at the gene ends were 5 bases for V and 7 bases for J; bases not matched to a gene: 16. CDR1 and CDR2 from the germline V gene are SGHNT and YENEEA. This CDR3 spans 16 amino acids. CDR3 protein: CASSQGGGTHRGEAFF. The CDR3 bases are TGTGCCAGCAGCCAGGGGGGAGGCACACACAGGGGTGAAGCTTTCTTT.

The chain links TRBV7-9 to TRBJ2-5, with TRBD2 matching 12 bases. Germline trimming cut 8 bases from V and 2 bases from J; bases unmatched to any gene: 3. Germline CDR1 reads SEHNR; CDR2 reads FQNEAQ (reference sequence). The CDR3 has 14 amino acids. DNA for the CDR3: TGTGCCAGCGGTACTAGCGGGGGGCAAGAGACCCAGTACTTC. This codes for CASGTSGGQETQYF.

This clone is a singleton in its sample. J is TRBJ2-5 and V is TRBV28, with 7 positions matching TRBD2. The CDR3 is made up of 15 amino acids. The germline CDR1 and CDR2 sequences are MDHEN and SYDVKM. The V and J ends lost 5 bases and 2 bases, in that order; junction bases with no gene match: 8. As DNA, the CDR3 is TGTGCCAGCAGTCTCCTTTCGGGGGGACAAGAGACCCAGTACTTC. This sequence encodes CASSLLSGGQETQYF.

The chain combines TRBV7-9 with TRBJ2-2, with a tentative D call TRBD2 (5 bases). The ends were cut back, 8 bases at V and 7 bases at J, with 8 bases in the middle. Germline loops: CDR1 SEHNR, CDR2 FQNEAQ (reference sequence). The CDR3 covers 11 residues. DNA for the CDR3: TGTGCCAGCTCTGCGGGCGGGGAGCTGTTTTTT. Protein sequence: CASSAGGELFF.

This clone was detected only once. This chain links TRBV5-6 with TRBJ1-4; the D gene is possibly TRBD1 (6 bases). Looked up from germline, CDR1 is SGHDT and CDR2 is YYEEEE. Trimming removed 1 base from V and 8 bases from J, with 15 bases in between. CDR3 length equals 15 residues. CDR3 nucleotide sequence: TGTGCCAGCAGCTTGTATCAGGGGAAGGGGGAAAAACTGTTTTTT. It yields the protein CASSLYQGKGEKLFF.

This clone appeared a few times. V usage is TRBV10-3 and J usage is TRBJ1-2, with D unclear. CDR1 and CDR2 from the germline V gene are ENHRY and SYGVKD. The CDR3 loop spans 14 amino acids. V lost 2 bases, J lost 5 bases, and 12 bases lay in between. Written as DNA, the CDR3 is TGTGCCATCAGTGAGGTGGAGATAGCTTATGGCTACACCTTC. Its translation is CAISEVEIAYGYTF.

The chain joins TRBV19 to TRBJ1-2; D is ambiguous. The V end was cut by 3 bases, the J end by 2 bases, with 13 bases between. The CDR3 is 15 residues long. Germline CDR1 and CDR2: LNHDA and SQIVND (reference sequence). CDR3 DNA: TGTGCCAGTAGTATTGGTAGCGGTGAAAACTATGGCTACACCTTC. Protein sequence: CASSIGSGENYGYTF.

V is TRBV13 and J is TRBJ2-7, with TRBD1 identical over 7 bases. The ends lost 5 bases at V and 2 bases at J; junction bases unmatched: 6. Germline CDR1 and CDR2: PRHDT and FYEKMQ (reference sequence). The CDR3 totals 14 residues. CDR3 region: CASSPRTGTYEQYF. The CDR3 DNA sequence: TGTGCCAGCAGCCCGCGGACAGGTACCTACGAGCAGTACTTC.

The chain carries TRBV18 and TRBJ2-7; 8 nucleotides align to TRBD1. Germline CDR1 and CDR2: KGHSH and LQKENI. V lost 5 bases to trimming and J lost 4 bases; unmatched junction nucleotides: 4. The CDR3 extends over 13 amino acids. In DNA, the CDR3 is TGTGCCAGCTCATCAGGACAGGGTTACGAGCAGTACTTC. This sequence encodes CASSSGQGYEQYF.

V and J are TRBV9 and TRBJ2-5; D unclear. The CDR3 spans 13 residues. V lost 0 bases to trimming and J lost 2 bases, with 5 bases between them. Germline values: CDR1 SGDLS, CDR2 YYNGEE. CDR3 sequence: CASSVALQETQYF. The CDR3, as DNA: TGTGCCAGCAGCGTAGCTCTGCAAGAGACCCAGTACTTC.

CDR3 residues: CASSPDGQHPYEQYF. The CDR3 DNA sequence: TGTGCCAGCAGCCCTGACGGACAGCATCCCTACGAGCAGTACTTC. The V call is TRBV13, the J call TRBJ2-7, with TRBD1 as a possible D gene (6 bases). Germline V gene data show CDR1 as PRHDT and CDR2 as FYEKMQ (reference sequence). V was trimmed by 5 bases and J by 2 bases, leaving 16 bases between them. This CDR3 is 15 amino acids long.

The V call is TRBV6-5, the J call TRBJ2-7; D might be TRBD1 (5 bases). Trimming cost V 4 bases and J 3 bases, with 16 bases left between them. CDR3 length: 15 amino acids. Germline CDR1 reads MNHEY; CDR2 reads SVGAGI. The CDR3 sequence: CASSFRQKMSYEQYF. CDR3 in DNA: TGTGCCAGCAGTTTCCGACAGAAAATGAGCTACGAGCAGTACTTC.

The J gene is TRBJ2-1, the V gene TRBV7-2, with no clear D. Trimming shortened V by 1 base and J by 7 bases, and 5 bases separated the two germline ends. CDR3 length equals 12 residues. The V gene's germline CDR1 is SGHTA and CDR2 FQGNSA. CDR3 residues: CASSLDRNEQFF. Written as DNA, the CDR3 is TGTGCCAGCAGCTTAGACCGGAATGAGCAGTTCTTC.

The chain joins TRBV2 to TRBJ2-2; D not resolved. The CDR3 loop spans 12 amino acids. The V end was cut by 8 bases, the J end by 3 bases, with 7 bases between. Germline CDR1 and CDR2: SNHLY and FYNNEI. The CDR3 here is CASSEDTGELFF. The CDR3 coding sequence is TGTGCCAGCTCCGAGGACACCGGGGAGCTGTTTTTT.

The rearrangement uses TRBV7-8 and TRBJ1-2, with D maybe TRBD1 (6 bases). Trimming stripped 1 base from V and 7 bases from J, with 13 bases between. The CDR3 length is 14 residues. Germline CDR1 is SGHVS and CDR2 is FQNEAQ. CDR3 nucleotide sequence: TGTGCCAGCAGCTTAGGGGCACAGGGTCTTGGCTACACCTTC. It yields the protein CASSLGAQGLGYTF.

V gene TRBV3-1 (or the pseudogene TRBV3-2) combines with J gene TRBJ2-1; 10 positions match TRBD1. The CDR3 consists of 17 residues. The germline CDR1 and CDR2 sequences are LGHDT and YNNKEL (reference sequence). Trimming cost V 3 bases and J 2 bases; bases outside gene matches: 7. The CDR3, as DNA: TGTGCCAGCAGCCAGGGACAGGGGCCCTTGGCCTACAATGAGCAGTTCTTC. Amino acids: CASSQGQGPLAYNEQFF.

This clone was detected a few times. The CDR3, as DNA: TGTGCCACCAGTGATCCCAAGAACACCGGGGAGCTGTTTTTT. Translating gives CATSDPKNTGELFF. This rearrangement joins TRBV24-1 to TRBJ2-2; D remains ambiguous. Germline CDR1 is KGHDR and CDR2 is SFDVKD. V was shortened by 3 bases and J by 1 base, with 5 bases between the two germline ends. CDR3 length equals 14 residues.

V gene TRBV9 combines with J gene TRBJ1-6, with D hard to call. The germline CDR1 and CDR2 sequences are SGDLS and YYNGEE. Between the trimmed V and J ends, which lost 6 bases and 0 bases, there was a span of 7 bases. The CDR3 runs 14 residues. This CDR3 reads CASTSGSYNSPLHF. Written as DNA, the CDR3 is TGTGCCAGCACCTCAGGCTCCTATAATTCACCCCTCCACTTT.

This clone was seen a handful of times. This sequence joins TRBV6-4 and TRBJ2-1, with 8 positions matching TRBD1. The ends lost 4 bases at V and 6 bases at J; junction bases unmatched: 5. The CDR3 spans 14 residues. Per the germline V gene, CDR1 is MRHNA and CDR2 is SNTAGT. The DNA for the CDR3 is TGTGCCAGCAGTGCCGAGACAGGGGTCAATGAGCAGTTCTTC. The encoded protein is CASSAETGVNEQFF.

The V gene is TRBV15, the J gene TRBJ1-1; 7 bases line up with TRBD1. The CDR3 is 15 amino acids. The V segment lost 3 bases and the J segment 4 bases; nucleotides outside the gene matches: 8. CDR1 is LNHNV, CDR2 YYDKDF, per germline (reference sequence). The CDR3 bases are TGTGCCACCAGCAGGAGACAGGGACCGGCCACTGAAGCTTTCTTT. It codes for CATSRRQGPATEAFF.

The CDR3, as DNA: TGTGCCAGCAGCCCCCCGCCGGGACAACTAGATGAAAAACTGTTTTTT. This encodes CASSPPPGQLDEKLFF. The rearrangement uses TRBV5-6 and TRBJ1-4; D might be TRBD1 (6 bases). Between the trimmed V and J ends, which lost 4 bases and 6 bases, there was a span of 19 bases. Looked up from germline, CDR1 is SGHDT and CDR2 is YYEEEE. The CDR3 consists of 16 residues.